This T cell receptor (beta chain) was captured in a study of cutaneous CD30+ T cell lymphoproliferative disorder and hepatitis E (dated 2018 in TCRdb). Libraries were prepared through the immunoSEQ multiplex PCR assay. TCRdb holds this immuneACCESS table with in-frame rearrangements only. Some clones are missing; in checked studies, unresolved V genes explain under half, and the rest has no known cause. Within this sample are roughly 1,000 clones, with around 84% of them counted one time only. The biggest ten clones account for around three quarters of the sample. Sequences SGHRS (CDR1) and YFSETQ (CDR2) are obtained from the germline V gene. There are 12 amino acids in the CDR3, from cysteine to phenylalanine inclusive. The DNA shown is the 36-base CDR3, in frame from base 1. The V and J ends are trimmed by 7 bases and 1 base, leaving 5 bases between them. Of note for this clone: Its antigen is currently not known. Base qualities are not provided; no much larger clone lies one nucleotide away.

Specimen: skin tissue. Recombination connected TRBV5-1 to TRBJ2-2, with the D gene call left open. The sequence derives from a human donor with a cutaneous T cell lymphoproliferative disorder associated with hepatitis E virus. The CDR3 corresponds to CASSGNTGELFF. The DNA is TGCGCCAGCTCAGGGAACACCGGGGAGCTGTTTTTT.